These T cell receptor beta chains were read from a single sample in a study of human T cells and chemical hapten exposure. TCRdb re-called the RACE reads with MiXCR, one entry per CDR3 protein. The repertoire has under 85,000 distinct CDR3 sequences, around 10% of them found once; the top ten carry around 6.8%. Material: whole blood, obtained in connection with sensitization to the hapten diphenylcyclopropenone (DPC). These receptors all stem from a woman aged 50 to 60 with alopecia areata. Some clones in this sample may be carry-over from other donors' samples. CDR3s include the opening cysteine and the closing phenylalanine or tryptophan. A D gene is named only where the DNA matches it firmly. The size field is filled for only some rows; it gives once, few, many or a size class.

clone_size	v_call	j_call	d_call	cdr3_aa	cdr3_nt
many	TRBV29-1	TRBJ1-4	TRBD1	CSVVEQGANEKLFF	TGCAGCGTGGTCGAACAGGGGGCTAATGAAAAACTGTTTTTT
many	TRBV5-1	TRBJ2-3	TRBD2	CASSYTLAGFTDTQYF	TGCGCCAGCAGCTACACACTAGCGGGGTTCACAGATACGCAGTATTTT
many	TRBV20-1	TRBJ1-6	TRBD1	CSASRDRGLVSPLHF	TGCAGTGCTTCACGGGACAGGGGGCTCGTTTCACCCCTCCACTTT
many	TRBV29-1	TRBJ2-7	.	CSVVTFFSDEQYF	TGCAGCGTTGTAACATTTTTTTCGGACGAGCAGTACTTC
.	TRBV27	TRBJ1-4	TRBD1	CASSLRPGTGDEKLFF	TGTGCCAGCAGTTTACGCCCCGGGACAGGGGATGAAAAACTGTTTTTT
many	TRBV5-1	TRBJ2-7	TRBD2	CASSLAWTSGSYEQYF	TGCGCCAGCAGCTTGGCCTGGACTAGCGGCTCCTACGAGCAGTACTTC
many	TRBV7-6	TRBJ2-3	.	CASSSTDTQYF	TGTGCCAGCAGCTCCACAGATACGCAGTATTTT
many	TRBV6-4	TRBJ2-1	.	CASSERLVGYNEQFF	TGTGCCAGCAGTGAGCGTCTAGTTGGTTACAATGAGCAGTTCTTC
.	TRBV2	TRBJ2-2	TRBD2	CASRGSASGTTGELFF	TGTGCCAGCAGGGGGTCGGCTAGCGGGACCACCGGGGAGCTGTTTTTT
few	TRBV11-2	TRBJ2-3	.	CASSLTETPPDTQYF	TGTGCCAGCAGCTTAACAGAGACACCCCCAGATACGCAGTATTTT
.	TRBV21-1	TRBJ1-4	.	CASSRGKEKLFF	TGTGCCAGCAGCAGAGGAAAGGAAAAACTGTTTTTT
few	TRBV20-1	TRBJ1-1	.	CSARARTEAFF	TGCAGTGCTAGAGCCCGCACTGAAGCTTTCTTT
many	TRBV2	TRBJ2-7	TRBD2	CASSPIPGLAGGYYEQYF	TGTGCCAGCAGTCCCATCCCGGGACTAGCGGGAGGATACTACGAGCAGTACTTC
.	TRBV7-2	TRBJ1-3	.	CASSQVWGSGNTIYF	TGTGCCAGCAGCCAGGTGTGGGGTTCTGGAAACACCATATATTTT
.	TRBV5-1	TRBJ2-5	.	CASKLVLEETQYF	TGCGCCAGCAAATTGGTACTCGAAGAGACCCAGTACTTC
many	TRBV5-1	TRBJ2-3	.	CASSRSRGDTQYF	TGCGCCAGCAGCCGCTCTCGAGGGGATACGCAGTATTTT
many	TRBV6-1	TRBJ2-2	.	CASSEIGGLANTGELFF	TGTGCCAGCAGTGAAATAGGGGGGCTCGCGAACACCGGGGAGCTGTTTTTT
.	TRBV29-1	TRBJ2-1	.	CSVAAVPRNEQFF	TGCAGCGTTGCCGCGGTACCGCGTAATGAGCAGTTCTTC
few	TRBV29-1	TRBJ2-7	.	CSVEDPADRHYEQYF	TGCAGCGTTGAAGATCCGGCGGACAGACACTACGAGCAGTACTTC
many	TRBV19	TRBJ1-2	.	CASSFRATGGYTF	TGTGCCAGTAGTTTCAGGGCTACTGGGGGCTACACCTTC
many	TRBV18	TRBJ2-7	.	CASSPPGGGSYEQYF	TGTGCCAGCTCACCACCAGGGGGAGGCTCCTACGAGCAGTACTTC
.	TRBV29-1	TRBJ1-4	TRBD1	CSGRTGVEKLFF	TGCAGCGGCCGGACAGGGGTTGAAAAACTGTTTTTT
many	TRBV7-8	TRBJ2-1	TRBD2	CASSFPRRLAGGQNEQFF	TGTGCCAGCAGCTTTCCTCGACGACTAGCGGGAGGGCAGAATGAGCAGTTCTTC
.	TRBV2	TRBJ2-1	TRBD2	CASLGGRKDNEQFF	TGTGCCAGTCTAGGCGGGAGAAAGGACAATGAGCAGTTCTTC
few	TRBV9	TRBJ1-2	.	CASSVNSYGYTF	TGTGCCAGCAGCGTGAACTCCTATGGCTACACCTTC
many	TRBV29-1	TRBJ2-1	.	CSVVGGPREQFF	TGCAGCGTTGTGGGGGGCCCGCGTGAGCAGTTCTTC
.	TRBV10-3	TRBJ2-3	.	CAIRDGHTQETQYF	TGTGCCATCAGGGACGGACATACCCAGGAGACGCAGTATTTT
many	TRBV7-6	TRBJ2-3	.	CASSFPPEAASTDTQYF	TGTGCCAGCAGCTTCCCCCCAGAGGCGGCTAGCACAGATACGCAGTATTTT
.	TRBV6-5	TRBJ2-7	.	CASRKNYEQYF	TGTGCCAGCAGGAAAAATTACGAGCAGTACTTC
many	TRBV5-1	TRBJ1-5	TRBD1	CASSLGGRSNQPQHF	TGCGCCAGCAGCTTAGGGGGCCGTAGCAATCAGCCCCAGCATTTT
many	TRBV18	TRBJ1-1	.	CASSPRTMNTEAFF	TGTGCCAGCTCACCAAGGACCATGAACACTGAAGCTTTCTTT
many	TRBV7-9	TRBJ1-2	.	CASSPRVSDYGYTF	TGTGCCAGCAGCCCTAGAGTCAGTGACTATGGCTACACCTTC
many	TRBV11-3	TRBJ2-3	.	CASSHFVESPTQYF	TGTGCCAGCAGCCACTTCGTGGAGTCGCCTACGCAGTATTTT
many	TRBV14	TRBJ1-6	TRBD1	CASSPTGQGWNSPLHF	TGTGCCAGCAGCCCAACCGGACAGGGATGGAATTCACCCCTCCACTTT
many	TRBV27	TRBJ2-1	.	CASSLRGPGSYNEQFF	TGTGCCAGCAGTTTGCGGGGCCCCGGCTCCTACAATGAGCAGTTCTTC